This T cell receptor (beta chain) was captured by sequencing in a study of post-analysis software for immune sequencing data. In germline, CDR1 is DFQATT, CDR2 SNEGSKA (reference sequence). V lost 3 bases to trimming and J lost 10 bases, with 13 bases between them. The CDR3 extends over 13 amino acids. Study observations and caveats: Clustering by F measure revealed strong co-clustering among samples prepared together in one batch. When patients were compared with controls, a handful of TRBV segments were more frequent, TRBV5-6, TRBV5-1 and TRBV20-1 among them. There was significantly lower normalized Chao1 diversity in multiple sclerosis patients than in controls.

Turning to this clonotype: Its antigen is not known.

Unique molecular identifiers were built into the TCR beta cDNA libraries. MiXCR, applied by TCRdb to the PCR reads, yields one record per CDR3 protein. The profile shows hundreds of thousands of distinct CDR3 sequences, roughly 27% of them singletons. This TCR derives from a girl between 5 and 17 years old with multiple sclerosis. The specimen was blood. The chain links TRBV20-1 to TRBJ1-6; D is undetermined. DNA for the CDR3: TGCAGTGCTAGGACTGGGGTGCAGTCACCCCTCCACTTT. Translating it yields CSARTGVQSPLHF.